This T cell receptor beta chain was recovered during a study of blood T cell repertoires in COVID-19. Overall study context: Samples came from the United States, Italy and Spain, spanning acute and convalescent COVID-19. PBMCs, B-cell-depleted T cells, or T cells were the source of the cDNA or gDNA that made up the material.

The trim removed 3 bases at V and 5 bases at J, leaving 4 bases unmatched. The germline gives CDR1 MGHRA, CDR2 YSYEKL. This CDR3 has 14 amino acids. In the study's own analysis: From reference gene primer amplification, estimates of nucleated cell counts were derived. Clones were read by immunoSEQ multiplex PCR, and TCRdb kept only the in-frame ones, dropping some. The DNA was the basis for D and trimming; V, J and clone size are from that table. The table has about 240,000 clones, 85% seen once; the top ten hold 5% to 8%. Source material: peripheral blood. J is TRBJ2-3 and V is TRBV4-1, with 8 positions matching TRBD2. The receptor was derived from a woman aged 55-70 years with active or convalescent COVID-19. CDR3 sequence reads: CASSHRGGQDTQYF. CDR3 coding DNA: TGCGCCAGCAGCCATCGCGGGGGGCAAGATACGCAGTATTTT.